This T cell receptor (beta chain) derives from a study of T cell responses to AZD1222 COVID-19 vaccine. About this clone itself: Its antigen is not identified.

Overall study results and limits: Donors in the cohort were predominantly white British and more often female, and clonal diversity was possibly underestimated. Epitopes outside B.1.351 and B.1.1.7 mutated regions reportedly drew nearly half of spike TCRs.

The CDR3 has 16 residues. Trimming took off 0 bases at V and 0 bases at J, with 6 bases between the two ends. Looked up from germline, CDR1 is MNHEY and CDR2 is SVGAGI. TCRdb's table, derived via immunoSEQ multiplex PCR, lists solely in-frame clones and lacks some. The sample includes over 150,000 clones, 85% to 95% seen only once; the top ten take around 1%. Here the sequenced sample was peripheral blood, taken 28 days after the second dose of the MenACWY control vaccine. This receptor was obtained from an adult who received the MenACWY meningococcal vaccine as a control. The gene calls are TRBV6-5 and TRBJ2-6; D gene unclear. The CDR3 DNA follows: TGTGCCAGCAGTTACTCAAGGAGCTCTGGGGCCAACGTCCTGACTTTC. Translating it yields CASSYSRSSGANVLTF.